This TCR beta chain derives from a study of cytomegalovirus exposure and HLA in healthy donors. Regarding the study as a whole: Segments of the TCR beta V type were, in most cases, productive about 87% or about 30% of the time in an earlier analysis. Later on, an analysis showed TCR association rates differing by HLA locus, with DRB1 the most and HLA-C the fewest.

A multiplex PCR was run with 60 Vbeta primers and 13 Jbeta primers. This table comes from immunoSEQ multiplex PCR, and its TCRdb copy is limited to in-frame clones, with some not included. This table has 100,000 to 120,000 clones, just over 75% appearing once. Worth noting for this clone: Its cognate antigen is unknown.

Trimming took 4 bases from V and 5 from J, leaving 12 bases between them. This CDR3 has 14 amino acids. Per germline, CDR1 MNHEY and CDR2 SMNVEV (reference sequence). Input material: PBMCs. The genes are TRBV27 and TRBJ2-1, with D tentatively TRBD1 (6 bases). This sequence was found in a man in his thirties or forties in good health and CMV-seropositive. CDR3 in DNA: TGTGCCAGCAGTTCCCACAGGGTTAACAATGAGCAGTTCTTC. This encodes CASSSHRVNNEQFF.